These 27 T cell receptor beta chains were sequenced from one sample in a study of blood T cell repertoires in COVID-19. The data were produced by immunoSEQ multiplex PCR, yet TCRdb's version contains in-frame clones alone and is incomplete. The sample includes 150,000 to 200,000 clones, 86% of them seen just once. Sequenced sample: peripheral blood. These receptors all come from a woman of 80 years or more in a cohort sampled during active or convalescent COVID-19.

The chain links TRBV27 to TRBJ2-7; D unresolved. The CDR3 runs to 14 residues. Germline V lookup: CDR1 MNHEY, CDR2 SMNVEV (reference sequence). V was trimmed by 8 bases and J by 0 bases, leaving 14 bases between them. The CDR3 DNA reads TGTGCCAGCCCACTCCATGAACCCTCCTACGAGCAGTACGTC. Translating gives CASPLHEPSYEQYV.

Only a few counts were recorded for this clone. The V and J genes are TRBV7-2 and TRBJ1-2, with TRBD1 matching 8 bases. Looked up from germline, CDR1 is SGHTA and CDR2 is FQGNSA. Trimming removed 4 bases from V and 1 base from J; junction bases left unmatched: 5. This CDR3 is 15 amino acids long. DNA of the CDR3: TGTGCCAGCAGCTATTCCAGGGGGCATAACTATGGCTACACCTTC. Encoded protein: CASSYSRGHNYGYTF.

The genes are TRBV28 and TRBJ1-4; 9 bases line up with TRBD1. CDR3 size: 15 residues. CDR1 and CDR2 (germline): MDHEN, SYDVKM. With 5 bases clipped from V and 4 bases from J, the junction kept 5 bases outside the gene matches. Here the CDR3 reads CASSEWTGDNEKLFF. DNA for the CDR3: TGTGCCAGCAGTGAATGGACAGGGGATAATGAAAAACTGTTTTTT.

This sequence joins TRBV10-3 and TRBJ1-5; D not resolved. The CDR3 spans 12 residues. V was clipped by 7 bases and J by 4 bases, with 8 bases between them. CDR1 and CDR2 (germline): ENHRY, SYGVKD. The CDR3 is CAIKGDNQPQHF. For the CDR3, the DNA is TGTGCCATCAAGGGAGATAATCAGCCCCAGCATTTT.

The chain carries TRBV25-1 and TRBJ2-5; TRBD1 matches at 7 bases. From germline, CDR1 is MGHDK and CDR2 SYGVNS. CDR3 length: 15 residues. The V segment lost 2 bases and the J segment 5 bases; nucleotides outside the gene matches: 8. CDR3 in amino acids: CASSENKGARETQYF. Here the CDR3 DNA reads TGTGCCAGCAGTGAAAATAAGGGGGCGCGTGAGACCCAGTACTTC. The variable domain in full, completed from reference TRBV25-1 and TRBJ2-5, reads EADIYQTPRYLVIGTGKKITLECSQTMGHDKMYWYQQDPGMELHLIHYSYGVNSTEKGDLSSESTVSRIRTEHFPLTLESARPSHTSQYLCASSENKGARETQYFGPGTRLLVL.

The rearrangement uses TRBV5-1 and TRBJ1-4; TRBD1 matches 9 bases. The V segment lost 4 bases and the J segment 8 bases; nucleotides outside the gene matches: 9. Per germline, CDR1 SGHRS and CDR2 YFSETQ. This CDR3 contains 15 residues. Here the CDR3 reads CASSASGTGSEKLFF. The CDR3 nucleotides are TGCGCCAGCAGCGCGTCCGGGACAGGGAGCGAAAAACTGTTTTTT.

The chain employs TRBV11-3 and TRBJ2-3; TRBD1 aligns across 7 bases. CDR3 length equals 13 residues. Germline values: CDR1 SGHNT, CDR2 YENEEA. Losses at the gene ends were 4 bases for V and 4 bases for J; bases not matched to a gene: 2. CDR3 region: CASSSQGADTQYF. In DNA form, the CDR3 reads TGTGCCAGCAGCTCTCAGGGGGCAGATACGCAGTATTTT.

DNA for the CDR3: TGTGCCAGCAGCTTAGGTGAAGGCCTAGGGGCTGAAGCTTTCTTT. It is translated as CASSLGEGLGAEAFF. The gene calls are TRBV7-2 and TRBJ1-1; D possibly corresponds to TRBD1 (5 bases). Trimming stripped 1 base from V and 6 bases from J, with 15 bases between. CDR3 size: 15 residues. Germline CDR1 and CDR2: SGHTA and FQGNSA.

This clone was observed a few times. The chain is built from TRBV7-9 and TRBJ1-1, with D maybe TRBD1 (5 bases). With 5 bases removed from V and 0 bases from J, the gap between germline ends came to 19 bases. The CDR3 has 17 amino acids. Germline loops: CDR1 SEHNR, CDR2 FQNEAQ (reference sequence). The CDR3 DNA sequence: TGTGCCAGCAGCACCCTCGGGACTTTCCGGGTGAACACTGAAGCTTTCTTT. It is translated as CASSTLGTFRVNTEAFF.

The chain couples TRBV19 to TRBJ2-1; 8 bases align to TRBD1. The CDR3 loop spans 14 amino acids. In germline, CDR1 is LNHDA, CDR2 SQIVND (reference sequence). The ends lost 10 bases at V and 4 bases at J; junction bases unmatched: 9. The CDR3 nucleotides read TGTGCCACCAAGGACAGGGCGGGGTACAATGAGCAGTTCTTC. It encodes CATKDRAGYNEQFF.

The CDR3 protein is CASSIANRGSLNTEAFF. CDR3 sequence (DNA): TGTGCCAGTAGTATAGCTAACAGGGGGTCTCTGAACACTGAAGCTTTCTTT. V and J are TRBV19 and TRBJ1-1, with TRBD1 matching over 8 bases. CDR3 size: 17 residues. J lost 0 bases, V lost 1 base, and 7 bases had no gene match. Germline V CDR1 and CDR2: LNHDA, SQIVND (reference sequence).

The gene calls are TRBV2 and TRBJ1-1, with 7 bases aligning to TRBD1. The CDR3 has 14 amino acids. Losses at the gene ends were 5 bases for V and 8 bases for J; bases not matched to a gene: 11. Germline CDR1 reads SNHLY; CDR2 reads FYNNEI. The CDR3 sequence: CASSRLFGTDEAFF. The CDR3 DNA sequence: TGTGCCAGCAGTCGTCTTTTTGGGACAGACGAAGCTTTCTTT.

The V and J genes are TRBV18 and TRBJ2-1; D ambiguous. The CDR3 extends over 12 amino acids. Germline CDR1 reads KGHSH; CDR2 reads LQKENI. The V end lost 6 bases, the J end lost 6 bases, and 9 bases lay between the germline ends. CDR3 sequence: CASSPPGNEQFF. In DNA, the CDR3 is TGTGCCAGCTCTCCCCCGGGCAATGAGCAGTTCTTC.

This chain connects TRBV30 to TRBJ1-3, with TRBD1 identical over 7 bases. Germline V CDR1 and CDR2: GTSNPN, SVGIG (reference sequence). V gave up 7 bases and J gave up 3 bases; unmatched junction bases: 12. The CDR3 sequence is 15 residues long. The CDR3 loop is CAFQTGTVLGNTIYF. The CDR3, as DNA: TGTGCCTTCCAGACAGGGACCGTTCTTGGAAACACCATATATTTT.

This chain uses TRBV7-2 with TRBJ1-5, with 10 bases identical to TRBD1. V lost 6 bases and J lost 4; bases outside the gene matches: 0. CDR1 is SGHTA and CDR2 is FQGNSA in the germline V gene. There are 13 residues in the CDR3. The CDR3 region is CASRGQGNQPQHF. In DNA, the CDR3 is TGTGCCAGCAGGGGACAGGGGAATCAGCCCCAGCATTTT.

The rearrangement joins TRBV29-1 to TRBJ1-1, with D possibly being TRBD1 (5 bases). This CDR3 contains 10 residues. The germline V gene encodes CDR1 SQVTM and CDR2 ANQGSEA. CDR3: CGADRREAFF. The CDR3 nucleotides are TGCGGGGCGGATCGGCGGGAAGCTTTCTTT.

V is TRBV5-1 and J is TRBJ2-1, with 7 bases matching TRBD1. With V trimmed by 0 bases and J by 4 bases, 4 bases remained unmatched. Per germline, CDR1 SGHRS and CDR2 YFSETQ. The CDR3 extends over 15 amino acids. The CDR3 region is CASSLGDSSYNEQFF. CDR3 in DNA: TGCGCCAGCAGCTTGGGGGACAGTTCTTACAATGAGCAGTTCTTC. Full variable domain (missing parts from reference TRBV5-1 and TRBJ2-1): KAGVTQTPRYLIKTRGQQVTLSCSPISGHRSVSWYQQTPGQGLQFLFEYFSETQRNKGNFPGRFSGRQFSNSRSEMNVSTLELGDSALYLCASSLGDSSYNEQFFGPGTRLTVL.

This clone was seen only a few times. CDR3 coding DNA: TGCGCCAGCAGCCAAGAGTTTGGCGAGGTTTGGGCTGAAGCTTTCTTT. Protein: CASSQEFGEVWAEAFF. V is TRBV4-3 and J is TRBJ1-1, with D unclear. V lost 0 bases and J 6 bases, leaving 17 bases between the germline ends. This CDR3 region has 16 residues. Germline V lookup: CDR1 LGHNA, CDR2 YSLEER.

This clone appeared once. V is TRBV7-9 and J is TRBJ1-6; TRBD1 aligns across 8 bases. V gave up 5 bases and J gave up 14 bases; unmatched junction bases: 5. The CDR3 runs to 12 residues. Germline V gives CDR1 SEHNR, CDR2 FQNEAQ (reference sequence). CDR3 residues: CASSGQGRALHF. CDR3 sequence (DNA): TGTGCCAGCAGCGGACAGGGAAGGGCCCTCCACTTT. The complete variable domain, with remaining parts taken from reference TRBV7-9 and TRBJ1-6, reads DTGVSQNPRHKITKRGQNVTFRCDPISEHNRLYWYRQTLGQGPEFLTYFQNEAQLEKSRLLSDRFSAERPKGSFSTLEIQRTEQGDSAMYLCASSGQGRALHFGNGTRLTVT.

This clone was found once. This chain links TRBV3-1 (or the pseudogene TRBV3-2) with TRBJ2-1, with TRBD2 as a possible D gene (7 bases). The CDR3 covers 22 residues. Germline lookup yields CDR1 LGHDT and CDR2 YNNKEL (reference sequence). V was shortened by 1 base and J by 0 bases, with 28 bases between the two germline ends. CDR3 nucleotides: TGTGCCAGCAGCCAAGTTTGGGGGGGGGCTACCGGACCGCGCAGCTCCTACAATGAGCAGTTCTTC. This encodes CASSQVWGGATGPRSSYNEQFF.

DNA of the CDR3: TGTGCCAGCAGCCCGACTAACTTCTTTGGGTACGAGCAGTACTTC. This encodes CASSPTNFFGYEQYF. The chain uses TRBV7-6 and TRBJ2-7; D is possibly TRBD2 (5 bases). Germline values: CDR1 SGHVS, CDR2 FNYEAQ. The CDR3 has 15 residues. The V end was cut by 5 bases, the J end by 4 bases, with 18 bases between.

This chain connects TRBV24-1 to TRBJ2-3; D is possibly TRBD2 (6 bases). The CDR3 is 16 amino acids. Germline values: CDR1 KGHDR, CDR2 SFDVKD. V was shortened by 0 bases and J by 4 bases, with 13 bases between the two germline ends. The CDR3 loop reads CATSDLRSWGADTQYF. The DNA for the CDR3 is TGTGCCACCAGTGATTTGCGAAGTTGGGGGGCAGATACGCAGTATTTT.

This sequence joins TRBV6-2 or TRBV6-3 and TRBJ2-7, with 14 bases lining up with TRBD2. Germline V lookup: CDR1 MNHEY, CDR2 SVGEGT. The CDR3 loop spans 17 amino acids. With V trimmed by 6 bases and J by 5 bases, 12 bases remained unmatched. CDR3 in amino acids: CASSRPRLAGGPNEQYV. CDR3 in DNA: TGTGCCAGCAGCCGCCCCCGACTAGCGGGAGGGCCAAACGAGCAGTACGTC.

This CDR3 reads CASSPRGAGLETQYF. In DNA form, the CDR3 reads TGTGCCAGCTCACCACGTGGGGCGGGATTAGAGACCCAGTACTTC. The chain carries TRBV18 and TRBJ2-5; tentatively, D is TRBD2 (6 bases). V lost 1 base, J lost 4 bases, and 13 bases lay in between. Looked up from germline, CDR1 is KGHSH and CDR2 is LQKENI. CDR3 size: 15 residues. The full variable domain, in which reference TRBV18 and TRBJ2-5 provide the parts outside the CDR3, is NAGVMQNPRHLVRRRGQEARLRCSPMKGHSHVYWYRQLPEEGLKFMVYLQKENIIDESGMPKERFSAEFPKEGPSILRIQQVVRGDSAAYFCASSPRGAGLETQYFGPGTRLLVL.

The genes are TRBV12-3 or TRBV12-4 and TRBJ2-7, with D perhaps TRBD1 (6 bases). Trimming removed 9 bases from V and 4 bases from J, with 10 bases in between. This CDR3 is built from 11 residues. The CDR3 region has the DNA TGTGCCAGGGAGAGGGGGTACGAGCAGTACTTC. Protein: CARERGYEQYF.

This chain uses TRBV19 with TRBJ2-5, with 10 nucleotides matching TRBD2. V was clipped by 7 bases and J by 5 bases; unmatched bases: 4. This CDR3 is built from 13 residues. Germline CDR1 LNHDA, CDR2 SQIVND (reference sequence). As DNA, the CDR3 is TGTGCCAGTAACCTAGCGGGGGACGAGACCCAGTACTTC. Amino acid sequence: CASNLAGDETQYF.

This rearrangement joins TRBV19 to TRBJ2-6, with D possibly being TRBD1 (5 bases). V gave up 7 bases and J gave up 0 bases, with 16 bases separating them. CDR3 length: 17 residues. Per germline, CDR1 LNHDA and CDR2 SQIVND (reference sequence). CDR3 sequence (DNA): TGTGCCAGTACAGTCGCAGGGTATCGCTCTGGGGCCAACGTCCTGACTTTC. Translated, it gives CASTVAGYRSGANVLTF.